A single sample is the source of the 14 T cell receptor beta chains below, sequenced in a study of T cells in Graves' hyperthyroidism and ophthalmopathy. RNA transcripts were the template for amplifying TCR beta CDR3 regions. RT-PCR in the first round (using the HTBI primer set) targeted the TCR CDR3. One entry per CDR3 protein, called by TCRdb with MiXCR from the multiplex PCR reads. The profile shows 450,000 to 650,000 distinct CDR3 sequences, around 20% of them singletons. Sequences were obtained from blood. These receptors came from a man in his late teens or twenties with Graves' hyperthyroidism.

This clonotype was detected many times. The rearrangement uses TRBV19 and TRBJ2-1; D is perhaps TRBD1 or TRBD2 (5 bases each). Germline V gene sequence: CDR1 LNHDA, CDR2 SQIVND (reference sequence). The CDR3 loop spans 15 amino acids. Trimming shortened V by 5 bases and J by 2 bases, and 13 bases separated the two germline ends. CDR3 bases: TGTGCCAGTAGTGGCCGGGACCGAGCCTACAATGAGCAGTTCTTC. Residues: CASSGRDRAYNEQFF. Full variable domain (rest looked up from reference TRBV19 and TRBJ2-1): DGGITQSPKYLFRKEGQNVTLSCEQNLNHDAMYWYRQDPGQGLRLIYYSQIVNDFQKGDIAEGYSVSREKKESFPLTVTSAQKNPTAFYLCASSGRDRAYNEQFFGPGTRLTVL.

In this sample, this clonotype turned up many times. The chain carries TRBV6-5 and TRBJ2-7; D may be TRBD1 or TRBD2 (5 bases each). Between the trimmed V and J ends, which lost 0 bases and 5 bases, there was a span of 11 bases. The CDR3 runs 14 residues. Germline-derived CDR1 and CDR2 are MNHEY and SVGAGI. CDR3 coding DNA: TGTGCCAGCAGTTACTCGAATGGGGACGACGAGCAGTACTTC. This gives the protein CASSYSNGDDEQYF.

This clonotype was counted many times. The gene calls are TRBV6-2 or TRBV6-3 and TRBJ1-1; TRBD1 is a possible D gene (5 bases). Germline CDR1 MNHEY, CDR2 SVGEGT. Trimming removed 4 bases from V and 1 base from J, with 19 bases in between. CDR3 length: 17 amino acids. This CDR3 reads CASSSLKSTVKNTEAFF. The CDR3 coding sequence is TGTGCCAGCAGTTCCCTAAAGTCGACAGTCAAGAACACTGAAGCTTTCTTT.

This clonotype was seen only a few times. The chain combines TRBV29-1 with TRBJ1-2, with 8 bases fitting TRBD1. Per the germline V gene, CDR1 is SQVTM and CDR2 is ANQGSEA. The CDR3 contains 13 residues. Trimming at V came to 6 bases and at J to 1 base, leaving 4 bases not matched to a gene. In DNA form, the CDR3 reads TGCAGCGTACGGGACAGGCGTAACTATGGCTACACCTTC. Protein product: CSVRDRRNYGYTF.

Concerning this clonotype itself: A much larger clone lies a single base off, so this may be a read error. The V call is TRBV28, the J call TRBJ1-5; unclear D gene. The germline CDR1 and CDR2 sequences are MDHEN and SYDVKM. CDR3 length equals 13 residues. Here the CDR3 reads CASSLNIYPPQRF. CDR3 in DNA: TGTGCCAGCAGTTTGAACATTTATCCGCCCCAGCGTTTT.

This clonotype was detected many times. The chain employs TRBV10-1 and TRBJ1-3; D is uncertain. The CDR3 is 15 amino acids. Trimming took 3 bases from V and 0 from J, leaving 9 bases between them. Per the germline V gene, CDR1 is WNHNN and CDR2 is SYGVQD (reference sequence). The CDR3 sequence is CASSDSTNSGNTIYF. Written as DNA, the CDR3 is TGCGCCAGCAGTGACTCCACAAACTCTGGAAACACCATATATTTT.

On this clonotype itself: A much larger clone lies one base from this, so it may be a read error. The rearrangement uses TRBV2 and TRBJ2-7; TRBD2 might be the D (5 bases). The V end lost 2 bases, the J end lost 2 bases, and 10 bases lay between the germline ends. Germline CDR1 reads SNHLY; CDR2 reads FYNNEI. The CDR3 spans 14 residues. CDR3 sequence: CASSESRRPYEQYF. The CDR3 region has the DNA TGTGCCAGCAGTGAATCCCGGAGGCCCTACGAGCAGTACTTC.

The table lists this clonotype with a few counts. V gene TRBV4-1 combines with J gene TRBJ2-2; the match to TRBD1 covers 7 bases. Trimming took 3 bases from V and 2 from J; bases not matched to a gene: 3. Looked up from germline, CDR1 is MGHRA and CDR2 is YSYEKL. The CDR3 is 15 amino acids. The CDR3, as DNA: TGCGCCAGCAGCCAGACAGGGTTTAACACCGGGGAGCTGTTTTTT. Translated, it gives CASSQTGFNTGELFF.

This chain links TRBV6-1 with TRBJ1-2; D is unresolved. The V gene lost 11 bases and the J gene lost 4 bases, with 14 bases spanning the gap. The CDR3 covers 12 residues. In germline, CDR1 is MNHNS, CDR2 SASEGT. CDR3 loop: CAAGEGPYGYTF. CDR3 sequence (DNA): TGTGCCGCCGGGGAGGGCCCCTATGGCTACACCTTC.

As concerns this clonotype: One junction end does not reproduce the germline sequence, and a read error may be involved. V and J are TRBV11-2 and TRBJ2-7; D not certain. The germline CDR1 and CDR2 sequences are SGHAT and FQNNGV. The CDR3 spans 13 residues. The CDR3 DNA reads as TGTGCCTGCAGCTTAACATGGCGAAACGAGCAGTACTTC. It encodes CACSLTWRNEQYF.

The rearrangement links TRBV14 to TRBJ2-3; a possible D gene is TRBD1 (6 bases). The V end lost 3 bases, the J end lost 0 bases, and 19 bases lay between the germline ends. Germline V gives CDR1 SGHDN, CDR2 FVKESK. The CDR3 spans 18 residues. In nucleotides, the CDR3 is TGTGCCAGCAGCCACCAAGACAGGTTTCGCCCTAGCACAGATACGCAGTATTTT. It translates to CASSHQDRFRPSTDTQYF.

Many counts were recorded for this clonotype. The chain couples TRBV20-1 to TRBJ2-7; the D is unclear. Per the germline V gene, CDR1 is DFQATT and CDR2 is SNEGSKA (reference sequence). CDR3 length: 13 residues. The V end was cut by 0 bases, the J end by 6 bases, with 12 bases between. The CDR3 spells CSARERQLPEQYF. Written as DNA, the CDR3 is TGCAGTGCTAGAGAGCGGCAGCTCCCCGAGCAGTACTTC.

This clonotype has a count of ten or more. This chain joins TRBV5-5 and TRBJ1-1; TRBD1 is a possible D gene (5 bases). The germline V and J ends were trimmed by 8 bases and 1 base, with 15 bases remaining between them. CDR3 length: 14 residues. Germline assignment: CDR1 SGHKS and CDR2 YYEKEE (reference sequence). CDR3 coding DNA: TGTGCCAGTAGGGCCGGGGGGACGAACACTGAAGCTTTCTTT. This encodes CASRAGGTNTEAFF.

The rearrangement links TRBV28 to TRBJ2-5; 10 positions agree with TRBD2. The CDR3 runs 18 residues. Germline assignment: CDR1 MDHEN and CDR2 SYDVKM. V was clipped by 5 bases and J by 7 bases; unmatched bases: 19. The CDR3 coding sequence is TGTGCCAGCAGTATCCTAACTAGCGGGGCCCCGGCCGTACGGACCCAGTACTTC. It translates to CASSILTSGAPAVRTQYF.